These 9 T cell receptor beta chains share one sample of origin, sequenced in a study of regulatory T cells in long-lasting Graves disease (dated by TCRdb to about 2021). In the paper's terms, the time point label means: newly diagnosed GD, antithyroid drugs for less than 3 months. RNA was extracted from PBMCs in TRIzol for both TCR sequencing and RNA sequencing. The method was multiplex PCR. Sequenced on an Illumina HiSeq 4000. CDR3 regions were amplified by Arm-PCR with iRepertoire HTBI primers to construct TCR beta libraries. TCRdb reprocessing: public reads trimmed at Q25 with fastp, clones called with MiXCR, in-frame beta chains kept. Entries that share a CDR3 protein sequence are merged under the most common genes and DNA. For this sample the table gives 350,000 to 450,000 distinct CDR3 sequences, of which approximately 15% were detected only once. The top ten constitute roughly 30% of the sample.

These data were also reused for a study on T cells in Graves' hyperthyroidism and ophthalmopathy.

The sample consisted of peripheral blood mononuclear cells (PBMCs), taken at new diagnosis, from a patient treated with antithyroid drugs. The source is a middle-aged man with Graves disease. Donor details come from another sample of the same person, matched by shared clones.

This clonotype was counted ten times or more. The chain is built from TRBV13 and TRBJ2-5; 7 positions match TRBD2. CDR3 size: 21 residues. Trimming removed 2 bases from V and 5 bases from J; junction bases left unmatched: 26. The germline gives CDR1 PRHDT, CDR2 FYEKMQ (reference sequence). The CDR3 sequence is CASSLSLAASGSHLVRETQYF. CDR3 in DNA: TGTGCCAGCAGCTTATCGTTGGCCGCTAGCGGCTCTCATCTAGTACGGGAGACCCAGTACTTC. The full variable domain, its missing parts supplied by reference TRBV13 and TRBJ2-5, is AAGVIQSPRHLIKEKRETATLKCYPIPRHDTVYWYQQGPGQDPQFLISFYEKMQSDKGSIPDRFSAQQFSDYHSELNMSSLELGDSALYFCASSLSLAASGSHLVRETQYFGPGTRLLVL.

This clonotype was observed at least ten times. The J gene is TRBJ2-3, the V gene TRBV20-1, with 8 positions matching TRBD2. The CDR3 is 15 amino acids. The ends lost 1 base at V and 1 base at J; junction bases unmatched: 4. From germline, CDR1 is DFQATT and CDR2 SNEGSKA (reference sequence). Written as DNA, the CDR3 is TGCAGTGCTAGAGTTCTTAGCGGGGGCACAGATACGCAGTATTTT. Encoded protein: CSARVLSGGTDTQYF.

This clonotype has a count of ten or more. The chain combines TRBV30 with TRBJ1-2, with a weak D call TRBD1 (5 bases). Deletions cut 7 bases from V and 6 bases from J, with 24 bases between. Germline V CDR1 and CDR2: GTSNPN, SVGIG (reference sequence). The CDR3 consists of 15 residues. The CDR3 nucleotides are TGTGCCTACTTGACAAAAACGGGAGGGGAGAATGGCTACACCTTC. This encodes CAYLTKTGGENGYTF.

This clonotype was counted at least ten times. The chain employs TRBV28 and TRBJ1-1, with D tentatively TRBD1 (5 bases). CDR3 length: 14 amino acids. Trimming pared 1 base from V and 6 bases from J, leaving 12 bases between. Germline loops: CDR1 MDHEN, CDR2 SYDVKM. CDR3 DNA: TGTGCCAGCAGTTTATACTTGGGGGTCTCTGAAGCTTTCTTT. Amino acids: CASSLYLGVSEAFF. Drawing the rest from reference TRBV28 and TRBJ1-1, the complete variable domain is DVKVTQSSRYLVKRTGEKVFLECVQDMDHENMFWYRQDPGLGLRLIYFSYDVKMKEKGDIPEGYSVSREKKERFSLILESASTNQTSMYLCASSLYLGVSEAFFGQGTRLTVV.

This clonotype was counted ten times or more. The CDR3 DNA reads as TGTGCCAGCAGCCCCAAGGCTAGGGGATTGGGATACGAGCAGTACTTC. This codes for CASSPKARGLGYEQYF. V usage is TRBV7-9 and J usage is TRBJ2-7; a possible D gene is TRBD1 (5 bases). The CDR3 runs 16 residues. The V gene's germline CDR1 is SEHNR and CDR2 FQNEAQ (reference sequence). V shed 5 bases and J shed 4 bases, with 21 bases lying between them.

In its sample, this clonotype was seen many times. The chain recombines TRBV5-1 with TRBJ1-2; D unclear. Germline values: CDR1 SGHRS, CDR2 YFSETQ. This CDR3 spans 14 amino acids. Trimming left V 0 bases short and J 5 bases short, with 11 bases between. The CDR3 protein is CASSLVLGLYGYTF. CDR3 DNA sequence: TGCGCCAGCAGCTTGGTTCTCGGTTTGTATGGCTACACCTTC.

This clonotype has a handful of counts. This rearrangement joins TRBV3-1 to TRBJ2-1, with D unresolved. This CDR3 contains 13 residues. CDR1 is LGHDT, CDR2 YNNKEL, per germline (reference sequence). Trimming took 5 bases from V and 9 from J, leaving 14 bases between them. The CDR3 DNA follows: TGTGCCAGCAGCTCATCTCTAGTAGGTGAGCAGTTCTTC. Encoded protein: CASSSSLVGEQFF.

The chain employs TRBV4-1 and TRBJ1-2; D is uncertain. Trimming pared 2 bases from V and 8 bases from J, leaving 21 bases between. Germline V CDR1 and CDR2: MGHRA, YSYEKL. This CDR3 region has 16 residues. CDR3 nucleotide sequence: TGCGCCAGCAGCCAACCCCTAGGGAGAGCTCCTAAGGGCTACACCTTC. Amino acids: CASSQPLGRAPKGYTF.

J is TRBJ2-1 and V is TRBV11-3; D possibly corresponds to TRBD1 (5 bases). Germline V lookup: CDR1 SGHNT, CDR2 YENEEA. This CDR3 is 13 amino acids long. Trimming cost V 5 bases and J 6 bases, with 11 bases left between them. This CDR3 is CASSPREPNEQFF. In nucleotides, the CDR3 is TGTGCCAGCAGCCCCAGGGAACCCAATGAGCAGTTCTTC.